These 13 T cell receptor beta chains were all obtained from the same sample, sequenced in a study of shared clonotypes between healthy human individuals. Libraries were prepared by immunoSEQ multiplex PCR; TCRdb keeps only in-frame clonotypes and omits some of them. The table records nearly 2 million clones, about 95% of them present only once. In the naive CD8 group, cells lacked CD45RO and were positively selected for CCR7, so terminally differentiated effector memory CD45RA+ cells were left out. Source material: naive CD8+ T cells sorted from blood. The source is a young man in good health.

The CDR3 here is CASSQGRDGYTF. CDR3 in DNA: TGTGCCAGCAGCCAGGGACGAGATGGCTACACCTTC. This sequence joins TRBV11-2 and TRBJ1-2, with D tentatively TRBD1 (5 bases). V was trimmed by 5 bases and J by 6 bases, leaving 10 bases between them. This CDR3 contains 12 residues. Looked up from germline, CDR1 is SGHAT and CDR2 is FQNNGV.

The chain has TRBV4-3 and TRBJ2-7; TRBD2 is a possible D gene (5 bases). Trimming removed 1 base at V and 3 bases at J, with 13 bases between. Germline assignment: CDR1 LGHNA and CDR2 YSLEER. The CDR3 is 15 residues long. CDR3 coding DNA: TGCGCCAGCAGCCAAGTCACCGGGATTGTCTACGAGCAGTACTTC. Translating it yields CASSQVTGIVYEQYF.

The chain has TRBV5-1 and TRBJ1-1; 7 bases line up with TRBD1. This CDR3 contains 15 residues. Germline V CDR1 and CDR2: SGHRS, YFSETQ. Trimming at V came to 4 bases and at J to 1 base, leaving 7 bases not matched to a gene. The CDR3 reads CASSATGLENTEAFF. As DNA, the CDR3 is TGCGCCAGCAGCGCGACAGGGTTGGAGAACACTGAAGCTTTCTTT.

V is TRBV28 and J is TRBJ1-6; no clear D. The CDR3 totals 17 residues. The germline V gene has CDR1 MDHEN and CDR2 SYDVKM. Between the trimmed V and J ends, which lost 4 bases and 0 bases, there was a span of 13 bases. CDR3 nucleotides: TGTGCCAGCAGTTCTCCCCAGGAGAACTCCTATAATTCACCCCTCCACTTT. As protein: CASSSPQENSYNSPLHF.

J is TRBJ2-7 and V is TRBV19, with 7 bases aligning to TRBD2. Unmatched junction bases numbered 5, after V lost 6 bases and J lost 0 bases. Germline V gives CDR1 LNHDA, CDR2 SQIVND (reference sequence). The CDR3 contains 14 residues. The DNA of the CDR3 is TGTGCCAGTAGCATGGGCGGGGGCTCCTACGAGCAGTACTTC. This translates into CASSMGGGSYEQYF.

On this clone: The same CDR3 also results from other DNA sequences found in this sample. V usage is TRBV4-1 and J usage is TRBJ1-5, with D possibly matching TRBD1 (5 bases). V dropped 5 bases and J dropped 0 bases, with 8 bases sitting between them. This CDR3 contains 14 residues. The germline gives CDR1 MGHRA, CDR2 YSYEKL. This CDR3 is CASSDSDSNQPQHF. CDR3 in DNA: TGCGCCAGCAGCGACAGTGATAGCAATCAGCCCCAGCATTTT.

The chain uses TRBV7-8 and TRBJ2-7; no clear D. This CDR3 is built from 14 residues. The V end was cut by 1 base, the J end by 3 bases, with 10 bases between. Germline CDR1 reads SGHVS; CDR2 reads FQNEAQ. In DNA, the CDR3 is TGTGCCAGCAGCTTAGAAAACAGTGTCTACGAGCAGTACTTC. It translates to CASSLENSVYEQYF.

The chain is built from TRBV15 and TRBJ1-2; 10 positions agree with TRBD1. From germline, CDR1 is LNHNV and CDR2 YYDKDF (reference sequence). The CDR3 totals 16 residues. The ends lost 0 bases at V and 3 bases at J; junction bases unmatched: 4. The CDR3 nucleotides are TGTGCCACCAGCAGAGATGACAGGGGGCTGGACTATGGCTACACCTTC. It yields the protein CATSRDDRGLDYGYTF.

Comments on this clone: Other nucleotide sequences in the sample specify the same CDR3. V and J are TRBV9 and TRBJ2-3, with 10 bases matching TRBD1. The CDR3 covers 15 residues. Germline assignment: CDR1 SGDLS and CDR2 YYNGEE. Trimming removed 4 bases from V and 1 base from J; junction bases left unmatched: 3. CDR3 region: CASSPGQGGTDTQYF. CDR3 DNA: TGTGCCAGCAGCCCCGGACAGGGGGGCACAGATACGCAGTATTTT.

This CDR3 reads CATSPGGEAGELFF. Written as DNA, the CDR3 is TGTGCCACCAGTCCCGGGGGAGAGGCCGGGGAGCTGTTTTTT. The chain couples TRBV15 to TRBJ2-2; weak D call: TRBD2 (6 bases). V dropped 6 bases and J dropped 6 bases, with 14 bases sitting between them. The CDR3 contains 14 residues. CDR1 and CDR2 from the germline V gene are LNHNV and YYDKDF (reference sequence). The variable domain in full, completed from reference TRBV15 and TRBJ2-2, reads DAMVIQNPRYQVTQFGKPVTLSCSQTLNHNVMYWYQQKSSQAPKLLFHYYDKDFNNEADTPDNFQSRRPNTSFCFLDIRSPGLGDTAMYLCATSPGGEAGELFFGEGSRLTVL.

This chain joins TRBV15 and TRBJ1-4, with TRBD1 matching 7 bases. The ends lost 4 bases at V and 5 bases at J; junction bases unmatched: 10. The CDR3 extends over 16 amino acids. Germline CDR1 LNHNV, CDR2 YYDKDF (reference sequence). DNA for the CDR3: TGTGCCACCAGCAATGGCACCGGGACAGCCAATGAAAAACTGTTTTTT. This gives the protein CATSNGTGTANEKLFF.

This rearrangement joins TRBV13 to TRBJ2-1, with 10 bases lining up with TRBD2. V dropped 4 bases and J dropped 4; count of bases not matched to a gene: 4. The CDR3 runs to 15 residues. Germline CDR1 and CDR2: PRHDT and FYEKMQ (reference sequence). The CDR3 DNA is TGTGCCAGCAGCTCAACTAGCGGGAAATACAATGAGCAGTTCTTC. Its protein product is CASSSTSGKYNEQFF.

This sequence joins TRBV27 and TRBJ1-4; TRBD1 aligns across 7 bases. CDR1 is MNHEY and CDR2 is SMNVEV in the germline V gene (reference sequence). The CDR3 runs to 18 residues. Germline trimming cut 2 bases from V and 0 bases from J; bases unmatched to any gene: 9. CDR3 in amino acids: CASSLGAGGPTTNEKLFF. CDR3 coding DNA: TGTGCCAGCAGTTTAGGTGCAGGGGGACCCACAACTAATGAAAAACTGTTTTTT.